Listed below are T cell receptor beta chains from one sample, sequenced in a study of blood T cells in healthy people across ages. TCRdb reanalysed the 5' RACE reads using MiXCR and keeps one entry per CDR3 protein. This table holds approximately 830,000 distinct CDR3 sequences, around two thirds found once. The sequenced sample consisted of blood. These TCRs come from a young man in good health. Each CDR3 is given with its conserved first and last residue.

>TRBV2|TRBJ2-7
CASSEYEQYF
>TRBV4-2|TRBJ1-4
CASSPGGVQEKLFF
>TRBV20-1|TRBJ2-5
CSAREGRQYF
>TRBV3-1|TRBJ2-7
CASSQDVVRSAYEQYF
>TRBV7-2|TRBJ2-7
CASSGTTLHREQYF
>TRBV4-1|TRBJ2-7
CASSQGALAVSYEQYF
>TRBV12-3/TRBV12-4|TRBJ1-5
CASSGGQGGWQPQHF
>TRBV10-3|TRBJ1-4
CAISGTGYNEKLFF
>TRBV7-2|TRBJ2-7
CACSLSPYSYEQYF
>TRBV7-3|TRBJ2-7
CASSPHQSGEQYF
>TRBV27|TRBJ1-6
CASDNSDTYNSPLHF
>TRBV5-6|TRBJ2-1
CASSPGRVQQFF
>TRBV20-1|TRBJ1-4
CSASLGLNEKLFF
>TRBV6-5|TRBJ1-4
CASSSTGTQRGEKLFF
>TRBV6-5|TRBJ1-1
CASSYSTGGKNTEAFF
>TRBV3-1|TRBJ2-5
CASSQDSLAGSREQYF
>TRBV6-6|TRBJ2-1
CASGHARGRNEQFF
>TRBV4-1|TRBJ2-3
CASRGLARGPSTDTQYF
>TRBV11-1|TRBJ1-4
CASSNAGTGVEKLFF
>TRBV5-1|TRBJ2-5
CASSRAYTGRETQYF
>TRBV2|TRBJ2-4
CASRAGYLAKNIQYF
>TRBV27|TRBJ2-1
CASSFMGNSYNEQFF
>TRBV27|TRBJ2-5
CASSLSRDPRGTQYF
>TRBV7-6|TRBJ2-3
CASSLEDREVVDTQYF
>TRBV7-2|TRBJ2-1
CASSLLRLAGQRNEQFF
>TRBV5-1|TRBJ2-5
CASSLQGAGEETQYF
>TRBV7-2|TRBJ2-5
CASSTDTGRETQYF
>TRBV20-1|TRBJ1-5
CSPGGELSNQPQHF
>TRBV20-1|TRBJ2-1
CSARGLQGAELGIYNEQFF
>TRBV6-5|TRBJ2-3
CASLGPGGRTQYF
>TRBV15|TRBJ2-1
CATSSSRNGEQFF
>TRBV20-1|TRBJ2-7
CSARGVFVERGSLPTYEQYF
>TRBV20-1|TRBJ1-1
CSARDYLVQDTEAFF
>TRBV6-1|TRBJ2-6
CASSGAGVSGANVLTF
>TRBV12-3/TRBV12-4|.
CASNGGGPLNEQYF
>TRBV3-1|TRBJ2-7
CASSQGPGGSVYEQYF
>TRBV28|TRBJ1-5
CAARGRNQPQHF
>TRBV7-9|TRBJ1-6
CASSDDGNTPLHF
>TRBV28|TRBJ2-7
CASSSGGGSHEQYF
>TRBV7-2|TRBJ2-1
CASSFTSSGYNEQFF
>TRBV6-4|TRBJ2-1
CASSDASGGASEQFF
>TRBV4-2|TRBJ2-7
CASSQGSQTYEQYF
>TRBV12-3/TRBV12-4|TRBJ2-7
CASSIDRGIGYEQYF
>TRBV14|TRBJ1-6
CASSYHSNSPLHF
>TRBV28|TRBJ2-5
CASSLIGREQYF
>TRBV6-6|TRBJ1-2
CASSQQGTAGGYTF
>TRBV14|TRBJ2-1
CASSFRQAAYNEQFF
>TRBV20-1|TRBJ2-3
CGASRQLPDTQYF
>TRBV7-2|TRBJ2-1
CASSRDRTYNEQFF
>TRBV12-3/TRBV12-4|TRBJ2-2
CASSLGSLNTGELFF
>TRBV20-1|TRBJ2-7
CSAREGRGSSYEQYF
>TRBV10-3|TRBJ1-2
CAIRSQQGEYGYTF
>TRBV29-1|TRBJ2-7
CSVEDEGPGYEQYF
>TRBV7-2|TRBJ2-5
CASSPTAGRQGYF
>TRBV2|TRBJ2-5
CASSPTTGGETQYF